This entry lists 9 T cell receptor beta chains sequenced from one sample in a study of Ad26.COV2.S vaccination and SARS-CoV-2 variants. Treatment indicated: roughly 19 received Ad26.COV2.S at low or high dose, single or two shots; about 5 received placebo; per-sample allocation not given. The samples were gathered on day 63 after the first injection of vaccine or placebo. TCRdb's table, derived via immunoSEQ multiplex PCR, lists solely in-frame clones and lacks some. The sample lists about 400,000 clones; about 92% were seen once. The source material was peripheral blood, sampled in a trial of Ad26.COV2.S vaccine versus placebo. The source is a person between 18 and 59 years old who received the Ad26.COV2.S COVID-19 vaccine or a placebo.

The gene calls are TRBV7-2 and TRBJ2-1, with 8 nucleotides matching TRBD1. This CDR3 spans 15 amino acids. Unmatched junction bases numbered 4, after V lost 3 bases and J lost 3 bases. Germline assignment: CDR1 SGHTA and CDR2 FQGNSA. The chain's CDR3 is CASSFGTGNYNEQFF. The DNA for the CDR3 is TGTGCCAGCAGCTTCGGGACAGGTAACTACAATGAGCAGTTCTTC.

This clone was seen a handful of times. The chain uses TRBV27 and TRBJ2-7; TRBD2 matches 10 bases. V was pared by 5 bases and J by 1 base, with 2 bases of the junction left unmatched. Germline V gene sequence: CDR1 MNHEY, CDR2 SMNVEV (reference sequence). The CDR3 is 14 residues long. In nucleotides, the CDR3 is TGTGCCAGCAGTCAAGCGGGGGGGTCCTACGAGCAGTACTTC. This encodes CASSQAGGSYEQYF.

For the CDR3, the DNA is TGTGCCAGCAGTTACTCAGACTACACCTATAATTCACCCCTCCACTTT. Residues: CASSYSDYTYNSPLHF. The chain links TRBV6-2 or TRBV6-3 to TRBJ1-6, with unresolved D. The V end was cut by 0 bases, the J end by 2 bases, with 8 bases between. CDR1 and CDR2 from the germline V gene are MNHEY and SVGEGT. The CDR3 sequence is 16 residues long.

The J gene is TRBJ2-5, the V gene TRBV19; the D gene is possibly TRBD2 (5 bases). The CDR3 runs to 15 residues. V was cut by 1 base and J by 0 bases, with 9 bases left in between. Germline-derived CDR1 and CDR2 are LNHDA and SQIVND (reference sequence). The CDR3 nucleotides read TGTGCCAGTAGTATAGGCAGACTATACCAAGAGACCCAGTACTTC. Protein: CASSIGRLYQETQYF.

The chain joins TRBV7-2 to TRBJ1-2, with 10 nucleotides matching TRBD1. The V gene end was trimmed by 4 bases and the J gene end by 4 bases; junction bases not matched to a gene: 6. The germline CDR1 and CDR2 sequences are SGHTA and FQGNSA. This CDR3 spans 15 amino acids. The CDR3 reads CASSWGQGKSYGYTF. The CDR3 DNA reads TGTGCCAGCAGCTGGGGACAGGGGAAGAGCTATGGCTACACCTTC.

This clone was detected once. This rearrangement joins TRBV19 to TRBJ1-2; TRBD1 aligns across 8 bases. J was trimmed by 3 bases and V by 5 bases; bases with no gene match: 5. The CDR3 contains 14 residues. Germline assignment: CDR1 LNHDA and CDR2 SQIVND (reference sequence). The CDR3 DNA reads TGTGCCAGTAGTCCAGGGGGCGCGGACTATGGCTACACCTTC. Translating gives CASSPGGADYGYTF.

This rearrangement joins TRBV3-1 (or the pseudogene TRBV3-2) to TRBJ1-2, with D possibly matching TRBD1 (6 bases). This CDR3 has 15 residues. With 4 bases removed from V and 4 bases from J, the gap between germline ends came to 16 bases. Germline V lookup: CDR1 LGHDT, CDR2 YNNKEL (reference sequence). CDR3 region: CASSPTGQGTYGYTF. As DNA, the CDR3 is TGTGCCAGCAGCCCGACTGGGCAGGGGACCTATGGCTACACCTTC.

This clone showed up just once. This chain connects TRBV6-2 or TRBV6-3 to TRBJ2-6; D remains ambiguous. The CDR3 has 15 residues. Trimming removed 5 bases at V and 0 bases at J, with 8 bases between. Germline V gene sequence: CDR1 MNHEY, CDR2 SVGEGT. This CDR3 reads CASSRTASGANVLTF. The CDR3 nucleotides read TGTGCCAGCAGTCGAACAGCCTCTGGGGCCAACGTCCTGACTTTC.

CDR3 nucleotide sequence: TGTGCCAGCAGTGAAGACCACTCTCAAGAGACCCAGTACTTC. This gives the protein CASSEDHSQETQYF. The chain carries TRBV25-1 and TRBJ2-5, with D hard to call. Trimming shortened V by 2 bases and J by 2 bases, and 9 bases separated the two germline ends. The germline CDR1 and CDR2 sequences are MGHDK and SYGVNS. This CDR3 comprises 14 residues.